The 27 T cell receptor beta chains reported below all come from one sample, sequenced in a study of blood T cell repertoires in COVID-19. Clones were read by immunoSEQ multiplex PCR, and TCRdb kept only the in-frame ones, dropping some. The sample consists of some 200,000 clones, around 84% of them appearing once. Input material: peripheral blood. Every receptor here comes from an elderly woman with active or convalescent COVID-19.

V and J are TRBV5-1 and TRBJ2-3; D is undetermined. Per germline, CDR1 SGHRS and CDR2 YFSETQ. This CDR3 has 12 amino acids. The V gene lost 2 bases and the J gene lost 4 bases, with 5 bases spanning the gap. CDR3 DNA: TGCGCCAGCAGCTTTGAGGCAGATACGCAGTATTTT. This sequence encodes CASSFEADTQYF.

This clone was found a few times. The CDR3 DNA sequence: TGCGCCAGCAGCCAAGGGACAGGGTGGAATCAGCCCCAGCATTTT. It translates to CASSQGTGWNQPQHF. V and J are TRBV4-1 and TRBJ1-5; TRBD1 matches 8 bases. The germline gives CDR1 MGHRA, CDR2 YSYEKL. V was clipped by 1 base and J by 4 bases; unmatched bases: 3. The CDR3 runs 15 residues.

The CDR3 DNA sequence: TGTGCCAGCAGCACTAGCGGGAGTGGCACCGGGGAGCTGTTTTTT. Residues: CASSTSGSGTGELFF. The chain recombines TRBV7-9 with TRBJ2-2, with 11 bases lining up with TRBD2. J was trimmed by 4 bases and V by 5 bases; bases with no gene match: 3. This CDR3 contains 15 residues. Germline CDR1 and CDR2: SEHNR and FQNEAQ (reference sequence).

The V call is TRBV9, the J call TRBJ2-7, with D possibly being TRBD2 (6 bases). V was pared by 7 bases and J by 4 bases, with 9 bases between. The CDR3 extends over 11 amino acids. Germline V gene lookup returns CDR1 SGDLS and CDR2 YYNGEE. CDR3 sequence: CASGSGYEQYF. The CDR3 coding sequence is TGTGCCAGCGGCAGCGGGTACGAGCAGTACTTC.

The chain couples TRBV5-4 to TRBJ2-4; tentatively, D is TRBD1 (6 bases). The germline V and J ends were trimmed by 0 bases and 0 bases, with 10 bases remaining between them. Germline CDR1 is SGHNT and CDR2 is YYREEE (reference sequence). This CDR3 has 16 amino acids. This CDR3 is CASSLGDNLAKNIQYF. CDR3 in DNA: TGTGCCAGCAGCTTGGGGGACAACCTAGCCAAAAACATTCAGTACTTC.

The gene calls are TRBV4-1 and TRBJ2-6; TRBD1 aligns across 7 bases. CDR3 size: 19 residues. V was clipped by 0 bases and J by 0 bases; unmatched bases: 8. Germline-derived CDR1 and CDR2 are MGHRA and YSYEKL. CDR3 sequence reads: CASSQDQGQSPSGANVLTF. CDR3 DNA: TGCGCCAGCAGCCAAGATCAGGGACAGTCTCCCTCTGGGGCCAACGTCCTGACTTTC.

This sequence joins TRBV20-1 and TRBJ1-1, with D unclear. Trimming stripped 7 bases from V and 1 base from J, with 13 bases between. The CDR3 length is 13 residues. Per germline, CDR1 DFQATT and CDR2 SNEGSKA (reference sequence). The CDR3 DNA follows: TGCAGTGTTAGTAGAGCGGCGAACACTGAAGCTTTCTTT. Translation gives CSVSRAANTEAFF.

V gene TRBV7-9 combines with J gene TRBJ1-1; 10 bases fit TRBD1. Germline V gene sequence: CDR1 SEHNR, CDR2 FQNEAQ (reference sequence). Unmatched junction bases numbered 10, after V lost 5 bases and J lost 4 bases. The CDR3 has 16 amino acids. The CDR3, as DNA: TGTGCCAGCAGCCCGACTCCCGACAGGGGGCTCACTGAAGCTTTCTTT. This sequence encodes CASSPTPDRGLTEAFF.

The rearrangement joins TRBV21-1 to TRBJ1-2; TRBD1 is the table's D call, not checked against the DNA. TRBV21-1 is annotated as a pseudogene. The CDR3 totals 19 residues. The CDR3 DNA sequence: TGTGCCAGCAGCCCCCCCCAAGGTACAGGGGACCTTTTTAACTATGGCTACACCTTC. Translation: CASSPPQGTGDLFNYGYTF.

V usage is TRBV5-8 and J usage is TRBJ1-2; no clear D. V was pared by 4 bases and J by 4 bases, with 5 bases between. Germline values: CDR1 SGHTS, CDR2 YDEGEE. The CDR3 extends over 11 amino acids. The DNA for the CDR3 is TGTGCCAGCAGCCATAGCTATGGCTACACCTTC. Its protein product is CASSHSYGYTF.

The V and J genes are TRBV7-3 and TRBJ1-2, with a possible D match to TRBD1 (6 bases). The CDR3 consists of 13 residues. The V end was cut by 5 bases, the J end by 4 bases, with 11 bases between. The germline gives CDR1 SGHTA, CDR2 FQGTGA. DNA for the CDR3: TGTGCCAGCAGCCCCCGGGGGGCCTATGGCTACACCTTC. It encodes CASSPRGAYGYTF.

This clone was seen once. V and J are TRBV5-5 and TRBJ1-6; 8 nucleotides align to TRBD1. With V trimmed by 7 bases and J by 10 bases, 10 bases remained unmatched. This CDR3 has 14 residues. CDR1 SGHKS and CDR2 YYEKEE come from the germline V gene (reference sequence). The CDR3 DNA reads as TGTGCCAGCTGCCCAGGGGGCGTGGGGTCACCCCTCCACTTT. It encodes CASCPGGVGSPLHF.

The chain employs TRBV6-5 and TRBJ2-7; 10 bases align to TRBD2. This CDR3 region has 14 residues. Germline trimming cut 2 bases from V and 4 bases from J; bases unmatched to any gene: 2. The germline V gene has CDR1 MNHEY and CDR2 SVGAGI. The CDR3 spells CASSYKTSGYEQYF. In DNA, the CDR3 is TGTGCCAGCAGTTACAAGACTAGCGGGTACGAGCAGTACTTC.

The chain couples TRBV7-3 to TRBJ2-3; 12 positions match TRBD2. J lost 8 bases, V lost 10 bases, and 19 bases had no gene match. The germline V gene encodes CDR1 SGHTA and CDR2 FQGTGA. This CDR3 region has 17 residues. In nucleotides, the CDR3 is TGTGCCACTCTCCCGAAAGCGACTAGCGGGAGACTGCGTACGCAGTATTTT. Translated, it gives CATLPKATSGRLRTQYF.

V gene TRBV11-3 combines with J gene TRBJ2-5; TRBD2 aligns across 11 bases. From germline, CDR1 is SGHNT and CDR2 YENEEA. Trimming took 1 base from V and 5 from J; bases not matched to a gene: 9. This CDR3 spans 17 amino acids. CDR3 nucleotide sequence: TGTGCCAGCAGCTTAGGCCTAGCGGGGGGCCACGGCGAGACCCAGTACTTC. This encodes CASSLGLAGGHGETQYF.

The V call is TRBV30, the J call TRBJ1-1, with D possibly matching TRBD1 (5 bases). Looked up from germline, CDR1 is GTSNPN and CDR2 is SVGIG (reference sequence). Trimming pared 8 bases from V and 11 bases from J, leaving 18 bases between. This CDR3 is built from 11 residues. The CDR3 region is CARGTGRAAFF. CDR3 DNA sequence: TGTGCCCGGGGGACGGGCAGGGCGGCTTTCTTT.

The V and J genes are TRBV24-1 and TRBJ1-1, with 8 bases matching TRBD1. Looked up from germline, CDR1 is KGHDR and CDR2 is SFDVKD. The CDR3 loop spans 14 amino acids. The J segment lost 11 bases and the V segment lost 4 bases, leaving 11 bases of the junction unmatched. The CDR3 DNA is TGTGCCACCAGTGAGTCGGGGACAGGTCTTGGGGCTTTCTTT. Protein product: CATSESGTGLGAFF.

As concerns this clone: This specimen includes other DNA sequences encoding the same CDR3. V usage is TRBV30 and J usage is TRBJ2-5; maybe TRBD2 (5 bases). Trimming stripped 1 base from V and 5 bases from J, with 5 bases between. The CDR3 loop spans 11 amino acids. Germline CDR1 and CDR2: GTSNPN and SVGIG (reference sequence). The CDR3 DNA is TGTGCCTGGAGTGGCGGGGAGACCCAGTACTTC. It translates to CAWSGGETQYF.

J is TRBJ1-2 and V is TRBV7-8, with TRBD1 identical over 11 bases. The CDR3 length is 15 residues. The junction had 8 bases not matched to a gene; V was cut back by 5 bases and J by 6 bases. Per the germline V gene, CDR1 is SGHVS and CDR2 is FQNEAQ. The CDR3: CASSKDRGRFDGYTF. The CDR3 region has the DNA TGTGCCAGCAGCAAGGACAGGGGGCGATTTGATGGCTACACCTTC. The variable domain in full, completed from reference TRBV7-8 and TRBJ1-2, reads GAGVSQSPRYKVAKRGQDVALRCDPISGHVSLFWYQQALGQGPEFLTYFQNEAQLDKSGLPSDRFFAERPEGSVSTLKIQRTQQEDSAVYLCASSKDRGRFDGYTFGSGTRLTVV.

V is TRBV5-1 and J is TRBJ2-1, with a possible D match to TRBD1 (5 bases). The length of the CDR3 is 14 residues. Between the trimmed V and J ends, which lost 4 bases and 5 bases, there was a span of 13 bases. Germline V gene data show CDR1 as SGHRS and CDR2 as YFSETQ. DNA of the CDR3: TGCGCCAGCAGCCCGTCGGCAGGGAACAATGAGCAGTTCTTC. Translation: CASSPSAGNNEQFF. The variable domain in full, completed from reference TRBV5-1 and TRBJ2-1, reads KAGVTQTPRYLIKTRGQQVTLSCSPISGHRSVSWYQQTPGQGLQFLFEYFSETQRNKGNFPGRFSGRQFSNSRSEMNVSTLELGDSALYLCASSPSAGNNEQFFGPGTRLTVL.

For the CDR3, the DNA is TGTGCCAGCAGCCAACTTGGACAGACAACAACTAATGAAAAACTGTTTTTT. As protein: CASSQLGQTTTNEKLFF. The chain employs TRBV3-1 (or the pseudogene TRBV3-2) and TRBJ1-4; tentative D call: TRBD1 (6 bases). The V end was cut by 2 bases, the J end by 0 bases, with 13 bases between. This CDR3 is 17 amino acids long. The germline CDR1 and CDR2 sequences are LGHDT and YNNKEL (reference sequence).

CDR3 DNA sequence: TGTGCCACCAGTGACTCGGGGAATTACTACGAGCAGTACTTC. Its translation is CATSDSGNYYEQYF. This rearrangement joins TRBV24-1 to TRBJ2-7; TRBD2 is a possible D gene (5 bases). With 4 bases removed from V and 3 bases from J, the gap between germline ends came to 12 bases. Germline assignment: CDR1 KGHDR and CDR2 SFDVKD. This CDR3 has 14 amino acids.

The rearrangement joins TRBV30 to TRBJ1-1, with TRBD1 matching over 9 bases. J gave up 2 bases and V 2 bases, and 6 bases lay outside the gene matches. This CDR3 region has 15 residues. Germline assignment: CDR1 GTSNPN and CDR2 SVGIG (reference sequence). CDR3 nucleotides: TGTGCCTGGAGTCCCTACAGGGGGCCTAACACTGAAGCTTTCTTT. This codes for CAWSPYRGPNTEAFF.

The chain has TRBV7-2 and TRBJ2-3, with a possible D match to TRBD1 (6 bases). Germline-derived CDR1 and CDR2 are SGHTA and FQGNSA. The ends were cut back, 3 bases at V and 3 bases at J, with 7 bases in the middle. The CDR3 is made up of 13 amino acids. CDR3 amino acids: CASSFDRTDTQYF. CDR3 nucleotide sequence: TGTGCCAGCAGCTTTGACAGGACAGATACGCAGTATTTT.

V usage is TRBV18 and J usage is TRBJ1-6, with 7 bases lining up with TRBD1. This CDR3 has 15 residues. Germline CDR1 and CDR2: KGHSH and LQKENI. With 8 bases clipped from V and 2 bases from J, the junction kept 6 bases outside the gene matches. The CDR3 sequence: CASGEGAAYNSPLHF. CDR3 in DNA: TGTGCCAGCGGAGAGGGGGCTGCCTATAATTCACCCCTCCACTTT.

V and J are TRBV30 and TRBJ2-7; D is possibly TRBD2 (5 bases). Trimming took off 2 bases at V and 3 bases at J, with 5 bases between the two ends. From germline, CDR1 is GTSNPN and CDR2 SVGIG (reference sequence). The CDR3 is made up of 11 amino acids. CDR3 residues: CAWSTSYEQYF. The CDR3 DNA reads TGTGCCTGGAGTACTAGCTACGAGCAGTACTTC. Supplemented by reference TRBV30 and TRBJ2-7, the full variable domain reads SQTIHQWPATLVQPVGSPLSLECTVEGTSNPNLYWYRQAAGRGLQLLFYSVGIGQISSEVPQNLSASRPQDRQFILSSKKLLLSDSGFYLCAWSTSYEQYFGPGTRLTVT.

This clone was recorded many times. This sequence joins TRBV7-9 and TRBJ2-7, with D possibly being TRBD2 (5 bases). The CDR3 spans 13 residues. V was trimmed by 4 bases and J by 1 base, leaving 8 bases between them. Germline-derived CDR1 and CDR2 are SEHNR and FQNEAQ (reference sequence). CDR3 DNA sequence: TGTGCCAGCAGCTCCGGACTTTCCTACGAGCAGTACTTC. Protein: CASSSGLSYEQYF.